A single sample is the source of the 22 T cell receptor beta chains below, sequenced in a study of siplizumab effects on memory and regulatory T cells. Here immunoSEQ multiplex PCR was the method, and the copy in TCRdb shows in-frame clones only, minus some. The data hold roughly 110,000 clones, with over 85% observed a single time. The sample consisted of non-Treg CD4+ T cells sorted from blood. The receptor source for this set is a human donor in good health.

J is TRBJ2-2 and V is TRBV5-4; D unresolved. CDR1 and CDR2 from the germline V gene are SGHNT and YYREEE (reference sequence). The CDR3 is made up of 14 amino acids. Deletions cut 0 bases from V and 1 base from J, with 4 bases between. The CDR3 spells CASSLGGNTGELFF. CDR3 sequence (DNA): TGTGCCAGCAGCTTGGGGGGGAACACCGGGGAGCTGTTTTTT.

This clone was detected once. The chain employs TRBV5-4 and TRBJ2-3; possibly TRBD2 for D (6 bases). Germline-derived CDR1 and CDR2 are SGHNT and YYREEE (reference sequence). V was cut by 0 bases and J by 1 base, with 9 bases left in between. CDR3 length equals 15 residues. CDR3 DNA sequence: TGTGCCAGCAGCTTGGTGTCGGGGGGCACAGATACGCAGTATTTT. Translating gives CASSLVSGGTDTQYF.

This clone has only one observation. The DNA of the CDR3 is TGTGCCAGCAGCCGTTACGGACAGGGGGTCACTAATGAAAAACTGTTTTTT. The encoded protein is CASSRYGQGVTNEKLFF. The chain recombines TRBV5-4 with TRBJ1-4, with TRBD1 matching over 10 bases. CDR3 length: 17 amino acids. Looked up from germline, CDR1 is SGHNT and CDR2 is YYREEE (reference sequence). After removal of 4 bases from V and 2 bases from J, the junction contained 8 bases not matched to a gene.

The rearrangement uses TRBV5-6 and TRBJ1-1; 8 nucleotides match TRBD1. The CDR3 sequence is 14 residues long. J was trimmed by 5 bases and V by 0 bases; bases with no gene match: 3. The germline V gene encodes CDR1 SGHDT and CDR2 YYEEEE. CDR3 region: CASSLDRGVTEAFF. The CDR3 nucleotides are TGTGCCAGCAGCTTGGACAGGGGGGTGACTGAAGCTTTCTTT.

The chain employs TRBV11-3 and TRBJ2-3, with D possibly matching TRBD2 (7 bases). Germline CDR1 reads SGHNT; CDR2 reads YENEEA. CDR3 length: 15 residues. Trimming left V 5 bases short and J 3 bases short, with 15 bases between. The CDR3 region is CASSGGGGVTDTQYF. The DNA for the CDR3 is TGTGCCAGCAGCGGGGGCGGGGGTGTAACAGATACGCAGTATTTT. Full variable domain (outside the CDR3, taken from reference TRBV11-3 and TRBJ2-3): EAGVVQSPRYKIIEKKQPVAFWCNPISGHNTLYWYLQNLGQGPELLIRYENEEAVDDSQLPKDRFSAERLKGVDSTLKIQPAELGDSAVYLCASSGGGGVTDTQYFGPGTRLTVL.

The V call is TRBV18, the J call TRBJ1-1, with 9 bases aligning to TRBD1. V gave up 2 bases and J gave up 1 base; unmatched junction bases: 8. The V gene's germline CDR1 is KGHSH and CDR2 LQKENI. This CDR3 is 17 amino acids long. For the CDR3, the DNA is TGTGCCAGCTCACCATTACCCGGACAGGGGCAGAACACTGAAGCTTTCTTT. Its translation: CASSPLPGQGQNTEAFF.

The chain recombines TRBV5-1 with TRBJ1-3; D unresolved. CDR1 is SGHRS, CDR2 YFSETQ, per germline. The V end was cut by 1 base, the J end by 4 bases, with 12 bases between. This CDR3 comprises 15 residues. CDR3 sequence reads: CASSLLAGEGNTIYF. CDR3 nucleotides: TGCGCCAGCAGCTTGCTTGCGGGTGAAGGAAACACCATATATTTT.

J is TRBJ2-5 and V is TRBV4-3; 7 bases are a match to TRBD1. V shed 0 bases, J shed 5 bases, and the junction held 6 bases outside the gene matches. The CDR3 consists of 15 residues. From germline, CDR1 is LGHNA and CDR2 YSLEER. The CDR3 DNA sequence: TGCGCCAGCAGCCAAGATTTGGGCAGGGGGGAGACCCAGTACTTC. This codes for CASSQDLGRGETQYF.

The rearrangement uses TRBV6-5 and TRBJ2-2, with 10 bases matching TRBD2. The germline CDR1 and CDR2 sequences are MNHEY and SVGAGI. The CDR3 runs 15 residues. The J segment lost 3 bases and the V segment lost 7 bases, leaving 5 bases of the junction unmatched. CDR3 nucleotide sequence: TGTGCCAGCACGCCAGCGGGGGGGGACACCGGGGAGCTGTTTTTT. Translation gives CASTPAGGDTGELFF.

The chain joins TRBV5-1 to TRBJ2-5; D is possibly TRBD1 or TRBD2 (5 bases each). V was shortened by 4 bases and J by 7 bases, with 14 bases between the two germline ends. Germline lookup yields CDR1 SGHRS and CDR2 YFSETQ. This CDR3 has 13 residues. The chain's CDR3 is CASSADSGGTQYF. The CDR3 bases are TGCGCCAGCAGCGCCGACAGTGGGGGGACCCAGTACTTC.

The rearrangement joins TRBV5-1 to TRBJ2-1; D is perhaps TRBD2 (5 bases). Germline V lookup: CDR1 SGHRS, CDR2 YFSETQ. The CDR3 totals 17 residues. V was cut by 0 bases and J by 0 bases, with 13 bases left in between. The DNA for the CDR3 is TGCGCCAGCAGCTTGGGTCCGGGGATAGGCTCCTACAATGAGCAGTTCTTC. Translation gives CASSLGPGIGSYNEQFF.

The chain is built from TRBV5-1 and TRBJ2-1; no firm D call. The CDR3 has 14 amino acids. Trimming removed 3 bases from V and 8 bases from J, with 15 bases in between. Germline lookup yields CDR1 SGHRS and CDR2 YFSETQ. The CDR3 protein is CASSSTSPVDEQFF. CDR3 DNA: TGCGCCAGCAGCTCTACCTCGCCAGTGGATGAGCAGTTCTTC.

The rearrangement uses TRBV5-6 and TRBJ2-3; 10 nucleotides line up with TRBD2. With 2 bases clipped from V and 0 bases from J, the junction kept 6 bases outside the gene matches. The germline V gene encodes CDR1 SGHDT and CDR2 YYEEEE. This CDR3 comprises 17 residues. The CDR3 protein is CASSFYLAGASTDTQYF. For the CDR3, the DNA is TGTGCCAGCAGCTTTTACCTAGCGGGGGCGAGCACAGATACGCAGTATTTT.

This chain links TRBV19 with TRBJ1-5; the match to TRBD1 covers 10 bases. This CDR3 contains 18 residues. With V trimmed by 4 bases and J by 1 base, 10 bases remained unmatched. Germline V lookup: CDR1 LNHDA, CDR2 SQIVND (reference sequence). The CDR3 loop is CASSTYGGQGTSNQPQHF. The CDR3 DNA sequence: TGTGCCAGTAGTACGTATGGGGGACAGGGGACCAGCAATCAGCCCCAGCATTTT. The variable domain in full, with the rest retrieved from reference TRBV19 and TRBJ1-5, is DGGITQSPKYLFRKEGQNVTLSCEQNLNHDAMYWYRQDPGQGLRLIYYSQIVNDFQKGDIAEGYSVSREKKESFPLTVTSAQKNPTAFYLCASSTYGGQGTSNQPQHFGDGTRLSIL.

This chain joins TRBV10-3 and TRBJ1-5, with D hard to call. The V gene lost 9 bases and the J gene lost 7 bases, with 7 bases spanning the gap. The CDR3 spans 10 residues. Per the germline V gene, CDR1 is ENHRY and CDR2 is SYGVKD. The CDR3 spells CAIEGQPQHF. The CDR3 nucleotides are TGTGCCATTGAGGGCCAGCCCCAGCATTTT.

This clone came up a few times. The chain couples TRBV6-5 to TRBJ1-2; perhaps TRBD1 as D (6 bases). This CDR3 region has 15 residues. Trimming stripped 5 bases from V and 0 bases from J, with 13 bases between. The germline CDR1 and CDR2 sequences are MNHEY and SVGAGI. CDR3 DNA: TGTGCCAGCAGTCCGACGGACAGATCTAACTATGGCTACACCTTC. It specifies CASSPTDRSNYGYTF.

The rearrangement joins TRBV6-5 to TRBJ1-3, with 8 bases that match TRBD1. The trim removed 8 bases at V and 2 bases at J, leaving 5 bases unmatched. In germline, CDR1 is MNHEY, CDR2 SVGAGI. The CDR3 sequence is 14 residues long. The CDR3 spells CASLRDRTGNTIYF. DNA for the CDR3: TGTGCCAGCCTCCGGGACAGGACTGGAAACACCATATATTTT.

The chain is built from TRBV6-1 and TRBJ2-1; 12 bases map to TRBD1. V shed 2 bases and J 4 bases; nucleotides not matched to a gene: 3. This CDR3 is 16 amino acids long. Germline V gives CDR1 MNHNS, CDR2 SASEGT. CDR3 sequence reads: CASSERGQGAYNEQFF. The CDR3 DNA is TGTGCCAGCAGTGAACGGGGACAGGGGGCGTACAATGAGCAGTTCTTC.

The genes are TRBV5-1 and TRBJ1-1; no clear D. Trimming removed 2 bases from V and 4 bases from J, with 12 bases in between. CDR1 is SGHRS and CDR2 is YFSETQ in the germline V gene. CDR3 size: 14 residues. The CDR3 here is CASSFEGSGTEAFF. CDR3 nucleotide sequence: TGCGCCAGCAGCTTTGAGGGATCGGGCACTGAAGCTTTCTTT.

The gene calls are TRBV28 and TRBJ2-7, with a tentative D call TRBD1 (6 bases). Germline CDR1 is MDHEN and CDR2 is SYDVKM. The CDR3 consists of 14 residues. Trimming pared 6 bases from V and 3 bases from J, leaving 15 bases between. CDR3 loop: CASRPPGQNYEQYF. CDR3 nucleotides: TGTGCCAGCAGACCCCCGGGACAAAACTACGAGCAGTACTTC.

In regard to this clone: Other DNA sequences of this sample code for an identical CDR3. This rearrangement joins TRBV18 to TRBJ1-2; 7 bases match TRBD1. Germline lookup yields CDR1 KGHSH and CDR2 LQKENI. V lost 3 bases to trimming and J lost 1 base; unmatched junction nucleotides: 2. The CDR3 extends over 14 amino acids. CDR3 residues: CASSPQGDNYGYTF. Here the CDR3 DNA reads TGTGCCAGCTCACCTCAGGGGGATAACTATGGCTACACCTTC.

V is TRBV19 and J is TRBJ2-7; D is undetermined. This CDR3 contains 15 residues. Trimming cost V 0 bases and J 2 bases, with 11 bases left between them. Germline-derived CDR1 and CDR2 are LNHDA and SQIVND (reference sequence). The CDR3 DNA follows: TGTGCCAGTAGTATAGAGTCCACCCCCACCTACGAGCAGTACTTC. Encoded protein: CASSIESTPTYEQYF.